This TCR beta chain was profiled in a study of OX40 agonist ivuxolimab in advanced cancers. Findings and caveats of the study: Clonal expansion among partial responders at 0.1-3.0 mg/kg ranked near the lowest.

About this clone: Antigen unknown.

Data came from immunoSEQ multiplex PCR; TCRdb stores just in-frame clones and leaves some out. The sample contains tens of thousands of clones, approximately 86% of which appear only once. The V end lost 3 bases, the J end lost 6 bases, and 9 bases lay between the germline ends. The CDR3 extends over 12 amino acids. CDR1 is SGDLS, CDR2 YYNGEE, per germline. Sequenced material: CD4+ or CD8+ T cells sorted from blood, taken in a trial of the OX40 agonist ivuxolimab. The chain joins TRBV9 to TRBJ1-1, with TRBD1 as a possible D gene (5 bases). The TCR comes from an adult with an advanced solid tumor such as melanoma, head and neck, liver or kidney cancer. In nucleotides, the CDR3 is TGTGCCAGCAGCGCCGGAGGGGCTGAAGCTTTCTTT. Translated, it gives CASSAGGAEAFF.